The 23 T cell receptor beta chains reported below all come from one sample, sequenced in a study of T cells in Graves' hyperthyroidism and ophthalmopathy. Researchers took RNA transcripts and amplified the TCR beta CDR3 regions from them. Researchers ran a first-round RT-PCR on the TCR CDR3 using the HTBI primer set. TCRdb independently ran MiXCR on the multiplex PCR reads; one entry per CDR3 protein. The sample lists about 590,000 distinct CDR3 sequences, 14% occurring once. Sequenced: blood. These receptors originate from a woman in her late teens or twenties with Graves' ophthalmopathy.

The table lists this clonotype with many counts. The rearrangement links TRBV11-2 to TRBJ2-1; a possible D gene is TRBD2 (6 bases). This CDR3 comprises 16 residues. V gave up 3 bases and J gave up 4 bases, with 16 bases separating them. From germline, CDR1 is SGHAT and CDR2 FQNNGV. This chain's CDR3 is CASSFLRRGYYNEQFF. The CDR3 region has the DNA TGTGCCAGCAGCTTTTTGCGGCGGGGCTATTACAATGAGCAGTTCTTC.

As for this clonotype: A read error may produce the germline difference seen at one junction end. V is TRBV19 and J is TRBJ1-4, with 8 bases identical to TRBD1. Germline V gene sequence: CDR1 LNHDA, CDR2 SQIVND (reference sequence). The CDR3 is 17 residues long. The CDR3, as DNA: TGTGCCAGCAGTAGTATCGCCAGACAGGGGAAGAATGAAAAACTGTTTTTT. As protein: CASSSIARQGKNEKLFF.

CDR3 residues: CASSLNGGFNYGYTF. In DNA, the CDR3 is TGTGCCAGCAGCTTGAACGGGGGCTTTAACTATGGCTACACCTTC. This chain links TRBV5-6 with TRBJ1-2; weak D call: TRBD1 (6 bases). Trimming pared 1 base from V and 1 base from J, leaving 11 bases between. Germline CDR1 reads SGHDT; CDR2 reads YYEEEE. This CDR3 has 15 residues. The full variable domain, completed using reference TRBV5-6 and TRBJ1-2, is DAGVTQSPTHLIKTRGQQVTLRCSPKSGHDTVSWYQQALGQGPQFIFQYYEEEERQRGNFPDRFSGHQFPNYSSELNVNALLLGDSALYLCASSLNGGFNYGYTFGSGTRLTVV.

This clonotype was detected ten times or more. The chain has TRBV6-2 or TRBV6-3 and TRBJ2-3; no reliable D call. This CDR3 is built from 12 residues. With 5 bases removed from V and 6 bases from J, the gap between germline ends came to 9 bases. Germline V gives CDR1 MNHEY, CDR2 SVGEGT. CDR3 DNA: TGTGCCAGCAGTCAAAGACTTGATACGCAGTATTTT. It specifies CASSQRLDTQYF.

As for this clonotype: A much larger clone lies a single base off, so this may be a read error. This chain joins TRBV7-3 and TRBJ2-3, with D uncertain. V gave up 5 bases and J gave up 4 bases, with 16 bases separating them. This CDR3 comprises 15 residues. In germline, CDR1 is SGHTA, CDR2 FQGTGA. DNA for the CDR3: TGTGCCAGCAGCCCTCCGGGTCTTTCCGCAGATACGCAGTATTTT. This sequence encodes CASSPPGLSADTQYF.

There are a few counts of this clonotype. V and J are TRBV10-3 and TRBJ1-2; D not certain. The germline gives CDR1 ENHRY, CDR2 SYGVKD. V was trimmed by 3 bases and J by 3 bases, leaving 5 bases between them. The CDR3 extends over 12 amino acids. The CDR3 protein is CAISDLDYGYTF. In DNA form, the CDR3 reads TGTGCCATCAGTGACTTGGACTATGGCTACACCTTC.

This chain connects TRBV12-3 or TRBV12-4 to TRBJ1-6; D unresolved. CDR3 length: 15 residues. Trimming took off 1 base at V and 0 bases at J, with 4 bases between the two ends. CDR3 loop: CASSLGYSYNSPLHF. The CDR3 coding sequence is TGTGCCAGCAGTTTAGGCTACTCCTATAATTCACCCCTCCACTTT.

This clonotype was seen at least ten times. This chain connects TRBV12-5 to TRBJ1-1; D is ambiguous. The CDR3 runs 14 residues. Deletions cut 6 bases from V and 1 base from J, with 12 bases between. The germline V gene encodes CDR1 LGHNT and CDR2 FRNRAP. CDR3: CASGPGGRNTEAFF. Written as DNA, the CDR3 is TGTGCTAGTGGCCCTGGCGGCAGGAACACTGAAGCTTTCTTT. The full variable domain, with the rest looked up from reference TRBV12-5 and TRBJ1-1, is DARVTQTPRHKVTEMGQEVTMRCQPILGHNTVFWYRQTMMQGLELLAYFRNRAPLDDSGMPKDRFSAEMPDATLATLKIQPSEPRDSAVYFCASGPGGRNTEAFFGQGTRLTVV.

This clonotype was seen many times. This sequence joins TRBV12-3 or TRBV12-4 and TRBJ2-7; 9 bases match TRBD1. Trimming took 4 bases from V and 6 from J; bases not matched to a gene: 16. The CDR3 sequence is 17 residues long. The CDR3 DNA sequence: TGTGCCAGCAGTTCCCACAGCTTGGACAGGGGTTGGGGCGAGCAGTACTTC. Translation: CASSSHSLDRGWGEQYF.

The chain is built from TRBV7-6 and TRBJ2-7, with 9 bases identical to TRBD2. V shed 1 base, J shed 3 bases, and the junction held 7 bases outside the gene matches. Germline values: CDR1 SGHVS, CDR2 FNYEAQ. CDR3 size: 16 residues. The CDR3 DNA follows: TGTGCCAGCAGCTTAGACCTGACTAGCGGTTTCTACGAGCAGTACTTC. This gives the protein CASSLDLTSGFYEQYF.

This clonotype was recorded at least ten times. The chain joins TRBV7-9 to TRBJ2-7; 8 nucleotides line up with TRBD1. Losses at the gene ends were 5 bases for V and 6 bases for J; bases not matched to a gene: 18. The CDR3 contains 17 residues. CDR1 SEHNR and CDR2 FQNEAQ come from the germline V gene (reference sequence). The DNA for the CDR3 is TGTGCCAGCAGCCGCCGTCGTCAGGGGGCGCCTTCTCTCGAGCAGTACTTC. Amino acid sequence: CASSRRRQGAPSLEQYF.

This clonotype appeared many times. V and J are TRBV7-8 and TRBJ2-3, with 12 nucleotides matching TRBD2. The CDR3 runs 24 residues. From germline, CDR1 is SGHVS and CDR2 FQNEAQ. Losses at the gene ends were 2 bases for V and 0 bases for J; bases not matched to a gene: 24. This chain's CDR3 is CASSLPGLAGPERPDTPSTDTQYF. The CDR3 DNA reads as TGTGCCAGCAGCTTACCCGGACTAGCGGGACCAGAAAGGCCGGATACGCCTAGCACAGATACGCAGTATTTT.

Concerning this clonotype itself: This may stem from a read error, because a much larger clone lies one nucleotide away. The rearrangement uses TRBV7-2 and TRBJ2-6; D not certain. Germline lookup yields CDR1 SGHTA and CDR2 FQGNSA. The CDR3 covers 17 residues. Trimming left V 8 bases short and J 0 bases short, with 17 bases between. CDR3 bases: TGTGCCAGCGGCTCCTCTTTTGGGATCTCTGGGGCCAACGTCCTGACTTTC. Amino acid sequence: CASGSSFGISGANVLTF.

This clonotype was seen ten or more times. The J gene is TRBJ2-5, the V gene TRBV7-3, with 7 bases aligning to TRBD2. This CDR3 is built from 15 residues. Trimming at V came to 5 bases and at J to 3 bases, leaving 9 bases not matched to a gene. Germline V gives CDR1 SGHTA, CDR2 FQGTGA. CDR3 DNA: TGTGCCAGCAGCCCCCGTGCGGGAGTAAAAGAGACCCAGTACTTC. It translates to CASSPRAGVKETQYF.

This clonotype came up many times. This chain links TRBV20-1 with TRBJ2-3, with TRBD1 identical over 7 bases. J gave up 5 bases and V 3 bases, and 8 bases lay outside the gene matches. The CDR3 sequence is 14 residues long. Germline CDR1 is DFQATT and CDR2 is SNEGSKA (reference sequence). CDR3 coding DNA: TGCAGTGCTAGCGACAGGGCTGAGGAAGATACGCAGTATTTT. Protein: CSASDRAEEDTQYF.

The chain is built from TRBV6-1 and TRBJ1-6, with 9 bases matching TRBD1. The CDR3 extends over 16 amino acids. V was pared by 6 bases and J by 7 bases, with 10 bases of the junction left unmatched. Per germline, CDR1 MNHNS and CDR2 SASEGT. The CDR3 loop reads CASSLLPGQGNSPLHF. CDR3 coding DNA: TGTGCCAGCAGCCTACTACCGGGACAGGGAAATTCACCCCTCCACTTT.

This CDR3 is CASSYGWDPYGYTF. The DNA of the CDR3 is TGTGCCAGCAGTTACGGTTGGGACCCCTATGGCTACACCTTC. V and J are TRBV7-9 and TRBJ1-2, with a possible D match to TRBD1 (5 bases). Between the trimmed V and J ends, which lost 6 bases and 4 bases, there was a span of 15 bases. The CDR3 totals 14 residues. Germline V gene lookup returns CDR1 SEHNR and CDR2 FQNEAQ (reference sequence).

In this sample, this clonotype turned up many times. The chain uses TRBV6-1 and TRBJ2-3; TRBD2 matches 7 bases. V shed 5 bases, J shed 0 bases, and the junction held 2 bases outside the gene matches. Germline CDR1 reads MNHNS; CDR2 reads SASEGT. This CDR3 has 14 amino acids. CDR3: CASSWRGSTDTQYF. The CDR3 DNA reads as TGTGCCAGCAGTTGGCGGGGGAGCACAGATACGCAGTATTTT.

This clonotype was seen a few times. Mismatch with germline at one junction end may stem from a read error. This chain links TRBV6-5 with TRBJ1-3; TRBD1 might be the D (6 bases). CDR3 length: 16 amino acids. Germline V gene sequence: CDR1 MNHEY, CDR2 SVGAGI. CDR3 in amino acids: CASSLREGGSGNTMYF. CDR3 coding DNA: TGTGCCAGCAGTTTAAGAGAAGGGGGGAGTGGAAACACCATGTATTTT.

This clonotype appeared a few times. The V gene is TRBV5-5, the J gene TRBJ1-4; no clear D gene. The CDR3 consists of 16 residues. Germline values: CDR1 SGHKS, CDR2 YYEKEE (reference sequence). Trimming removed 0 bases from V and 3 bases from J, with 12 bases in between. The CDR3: CASSLGTVPSNEKLFF. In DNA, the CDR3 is TGTGCCAGCAGCTTGGGGACGGTTCCTTCTAATGAAAAACTGTTTTTT.

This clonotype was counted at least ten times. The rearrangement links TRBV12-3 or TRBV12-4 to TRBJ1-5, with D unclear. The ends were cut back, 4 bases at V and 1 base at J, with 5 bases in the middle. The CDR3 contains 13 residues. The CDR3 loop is CASSSGSNQPQHF. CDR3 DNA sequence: TGTGCCAGCAGTTCCGGGAGCAATCAGCCCCAGCATTTT.

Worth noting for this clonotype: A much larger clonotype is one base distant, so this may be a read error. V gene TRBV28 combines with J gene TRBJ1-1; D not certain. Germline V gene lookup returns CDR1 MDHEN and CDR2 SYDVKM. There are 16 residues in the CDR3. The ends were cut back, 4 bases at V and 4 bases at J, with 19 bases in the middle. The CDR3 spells CASSSALRGYGTEAFF. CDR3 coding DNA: TGTGCCAGCAGTTCCGCCTTGCGAGGGTACGGCACTGAAGCTTTCTTT. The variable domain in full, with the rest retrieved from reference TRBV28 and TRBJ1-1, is DVKVTQSSRYLVKRTGEKVFLECVQDMDHENMFWYRQDPGLGLRLIYFSYDVKMKEKGDIPEGYSVSREKKERFSLILESASTNQTSMYLCASSSALRGYGTEAFFGQGTRLTVV.

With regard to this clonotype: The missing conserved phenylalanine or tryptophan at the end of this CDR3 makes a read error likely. CDR3 sequence (DNA): TGTGCCAGCAGTCCTGGACCCTCCTACGAGCAGTACCTC. Translated: CASSPGPSYEQYL. The chain links TRBV28 to TRBJ2-7; D is ambiguous. The germline CDR1 and CDR2 sequences are MDHEN and SYDVKM. The CDR3 is 13 residues long. Between the trimmed V and J ends, which lost 5 bases and 0 bases, there was a span of 8 bases.